These 17 T cell receptor beta chains were sequenced from one sample in a study of cytomegalovirus exposure and HLA in healthy donors (dated by TCRdb to 2016 to 2017). The library was prepared using the immunoSEQ multiplex PCR assay. For the multiplex PCR, a mixture combining 60 forward primers for TCR Vbeta segments and 13 reverse primers for TCR Jbeta segments was used. The table comes from immuneACCESS by way of TCRdb, which keeps in-frame sequences with V and J called. Part of the clones is missing from these tables; in studies checked, under half for an unresolved V gene and the rest for unknown reasons. The sample table shows 200,000 to 250,000 clones, and about 77% are seen once. Approximately 0.47% of the sample is in the top ten clones. Sequencing was performed on PBMCs. Every receptor here comes from a boy aged 5-17 years in good health and CMV-seronegative.

CDR3: CASSSPRTSGNTGELFF. The CDR3 coding sequence is TGTGCCAGCAGCTCCCCTAGGACTAGCGGCAACACCGGGGAGCTGTTTTTT. The chain links TRBV11-3 to TRBJ2-2; 10 bases map to TRBD2. Trimming at V came to 4 bases and at J to 2 bases, leaving 7 bases not matched to a gene. CDR1 SGHNT and CDR2 YENEEA come from the germline V gene. This CDR3 has 17 amino acids.

The chain recombines TRBV7-2 with TRBJ2-7; D uncertain. Germline V lookup: CDR1 SGHTA, CDR2 FQGNSA. V gave up 1 base and J gave up 11 bases, with 12 bases separating them. The CDR3 length is 12 residues. For the CDR3, the DNA is TGTGCCAGCAGCTTAGTACCCGCGTTGAAGTACTTC. Translated, it gives CASSLVPALKYF.

This clone was recorded a few times. Other DNA sequences in this specimen translate into the identical CDR3. The chain has TRBV4-1 and TRBJ2-5; tentative D call: TRBD2 (5 bases). The ends were cut back, 1 base at V and 0 bases at J, with 6 bases in the middle. The CDR3 is made up of 14 amino acids. Germline lookup yields CDR1 MGHRA and CDR2 YSYEKL. CDR3 region: CASSQGRNQETQYF. The CDR3 DNA reads as TGCGCCAGCAGCCAAGGGAGGAACCAAGAGACCCAGTACTTC.

The chain couples TRBV9 to TRBJ2-3; possible D gene TRBD2, 5 bases. V lost 0 bases and J lost 6, with 5 bases in between. Germline V lookup: CDR1 SGDLS, CDR2 YYNGEE. This CDR3 region has 12 residues. The CDR3 sequence is CASSVGGDTQYF. The CDR3 nucleotides are TGTGCCAGCAGCGTAGGAGGGGATACGCAGTATTTT.

The chain combines TRBV6-1 with TRBJ1-1, with D possibly being TRBD1 (5 bases). The CDR3 runs to 15 residues. V lost 2 bases, J lost 0 bases, and 10 bases lay in between. Germline V gene lookup returns CDR1 MNHNS and CDR2 SASEGT. The CDR3 nucleotides read TGTGCCAGCAGTGAACCCGACAGATTGAACACTGAAGCTTTCTTT. As protein: CASSEPDRLNTEAFF.

V and J are TRBV2 and TRBJ2-1; D is unclear. This CDR3 comprises 13 residues. Trimming took 10 bases from V and 0 from J, leaving 10 bases between them. Looked up from germline, CDR1 is SNHLY and CDR2 is FYNNEI. The CDR3 bases are TGTGCCACCACGGCTAGCTCCTACAATGAGCAGTTCTTC. This translates into CATTASSYNEQFF.

The rearrangement joins TRBV5-1 to TRBJ1-4; 8 bases line up with TRBD1. J was trimmed by 4 bases and V by 2 bases; bases with no gene match: 4. Germline V lookup: CDR1 SGHRS, CDR2 YFSETQ. The CDR3 extends over 15 amino acids. The chain's CDR3 is CASSLMTGDNEKLFF. The DNA for the CDR3 is TGCGCCAGCAGCTTAATGACAGGGGATAATGAAAAACTGTTTTTT.

The chain has TRBV2 and TRBJ1-2; D is ambiguous. Germline V gene sequence: CDR1 SNHLY, CDR2 FYNNEI. The CDR3 is made up of 15 amino acids. The V end was cut by 0 bases, the J end by 4 bases, with 12 bases between. The CDR3 is CASSEAVEEIYGYTF. Here the CDR3 DNA reads TGTGCCAGCAGTGAAGCAGTAGAGGAAATCTATGGCTACACCTTC.

A few counts support this clone. The CDR3: CASSKGRMVNEQYF. The CDR3 DNA reads TGTGCCAGTAGTAAGGGGCGAATGGTGAACGAGCAGTACTTC. The chain carries TRBV19 and TRBJ2-7, with D tentatively TRBD1 (5 bases). V lost 4 bases and J lost 5, with 15 bases in between. Germline loops: CDR1 LNHDA, CDR2 SQIVND (reference sequence). CDR3 length equals 14 residues.

The chain has TRBV7-2 and TRBJ1-1; 8 nucleotides match TRBD1. The CDR3 contains 18 residues. Germline trimming cut 1 base from V and 2 bases from J; bases unmatched to any gene: 12. Germline loops: CDR1 SGHTA, CDR2 FQGNSA. This CDR3 reads CASSLVAGNRGGNTEAFF. Here the CDR3 DNA reads TGTGCCAGCAGCTTAGTAGCCGGGAACAGGGGGGGCAACACTGAAGCTTTCTTT.

The rearrangement links TRBV6-6 to TRBJ1-5; D call uncertain. V was cut by 7 bases and J by 2 bases, with 3 bases left in between. Germline CDR1 and CDR2: MNHNY and SVGAGI (reference sequence). This CDR3 spans 11 amino acids. DNA for the CDR3: TGTGCCAGCACAGGCAATCAGCCCCAGCATTTT. It translates to CASTGNQPQHF.

The chain uses TRBV7-8 and TRBJ2-7; D not certain. This CDR3 is built from 13 residues. Deletions cut 2 bases from V and 0 bases from J, with 5 bases between. Germline V gene data show CDR1 as SGHVS and CDR2 as FQNEAQ. As DNA, the CDR3 is TGTGCCAGCAGCTTATCCATCTCCTACGAGCAGTACTTC. It yields the protein CASSLSISYEQYF.

This rearrangement joins TRBV5-4 to TRBJ2-1; 11 bases map to TRBD2. In germline, CDR1 is SGHNT, CDR2 YYREEE (reference sequence). V was clipped by 0 bases and J by 9 bases; unmatched bases: 5. CDR3 length: 15 amino acids. The CDR3 is CASSLVLAGGAEQFF. In nucleotides, the CDR3 is TGTGCCAGCAGCTTGGTGCTAGCGGGAGGTGCTGAGCAGTTCTTC.

V usage is TRBV5-1 and J usage is TRBJ1-2; 7 bases line up with TRBD1. V lost 0 bases to trimming and J lost 4 bases; unmatched junction nucleotides: 6. The CDR3 sequence is 15 residues long. Germline V CDR1 and CDR2: SGHRS, YFSETQ. In DNA, the CDR3 is TGCGCCAGCAGCTTGGGGGACAGTCCTCGCTATGGCTACACCTTC. Translating it yields CASSLGDSPRYGYTF.

The chain employs TRBV7-6 and TRBJ2-7; 9 nucleotides align to TRBD2. This CDR3 is built from 15 residues. Per the germline V gene, CDR1 is SGHVS and CDR2 is FNYEAQ. Trimming at V came to 5 bases and at J to 0 bases, leaving 5 bases not matched to a gene. The CDR3 loop reads CASSPLAGSSYEQYF. In DNA form, the CDR3 reads TGTGCCAGCAGCCCTCTAGCGGGGAGCTCCTACGAGCAGTACTTC.

V gene TRBV7-3 combines with J gene TRBJ1-1; D might be TRBD1 (5 bases). The CDR3 consists of 14 residues. Deletions cut 6 bases from V and 4 bases from J, with 15 bases between. Germline assignment: CDR1 SGHTA and CDR2 FQGTGA. The CDR3 spells CASRSVGGSTEAFF. The CDR3 coding sequence is TGTGCCAGCAGATCCGTGGGGGGGAGCACTGAAGCTTTCTTT.

This chain connects TRBV11-2 to TRBJ2-2, with D unclear. Germline-derived CDR1 and CDR2 are SGHAT and FQNNGV. Trimming removed 5 bases at V and 6 bases at J, with 7 bases between. The CDR3 loop spans 12 amino acids. This chain's CDR3 is CASSQMAGELFF. The CDR3 coding sequence is TGTGCCAGCAGCCAGATGGCCGGGGAGCTGTTTTTT.